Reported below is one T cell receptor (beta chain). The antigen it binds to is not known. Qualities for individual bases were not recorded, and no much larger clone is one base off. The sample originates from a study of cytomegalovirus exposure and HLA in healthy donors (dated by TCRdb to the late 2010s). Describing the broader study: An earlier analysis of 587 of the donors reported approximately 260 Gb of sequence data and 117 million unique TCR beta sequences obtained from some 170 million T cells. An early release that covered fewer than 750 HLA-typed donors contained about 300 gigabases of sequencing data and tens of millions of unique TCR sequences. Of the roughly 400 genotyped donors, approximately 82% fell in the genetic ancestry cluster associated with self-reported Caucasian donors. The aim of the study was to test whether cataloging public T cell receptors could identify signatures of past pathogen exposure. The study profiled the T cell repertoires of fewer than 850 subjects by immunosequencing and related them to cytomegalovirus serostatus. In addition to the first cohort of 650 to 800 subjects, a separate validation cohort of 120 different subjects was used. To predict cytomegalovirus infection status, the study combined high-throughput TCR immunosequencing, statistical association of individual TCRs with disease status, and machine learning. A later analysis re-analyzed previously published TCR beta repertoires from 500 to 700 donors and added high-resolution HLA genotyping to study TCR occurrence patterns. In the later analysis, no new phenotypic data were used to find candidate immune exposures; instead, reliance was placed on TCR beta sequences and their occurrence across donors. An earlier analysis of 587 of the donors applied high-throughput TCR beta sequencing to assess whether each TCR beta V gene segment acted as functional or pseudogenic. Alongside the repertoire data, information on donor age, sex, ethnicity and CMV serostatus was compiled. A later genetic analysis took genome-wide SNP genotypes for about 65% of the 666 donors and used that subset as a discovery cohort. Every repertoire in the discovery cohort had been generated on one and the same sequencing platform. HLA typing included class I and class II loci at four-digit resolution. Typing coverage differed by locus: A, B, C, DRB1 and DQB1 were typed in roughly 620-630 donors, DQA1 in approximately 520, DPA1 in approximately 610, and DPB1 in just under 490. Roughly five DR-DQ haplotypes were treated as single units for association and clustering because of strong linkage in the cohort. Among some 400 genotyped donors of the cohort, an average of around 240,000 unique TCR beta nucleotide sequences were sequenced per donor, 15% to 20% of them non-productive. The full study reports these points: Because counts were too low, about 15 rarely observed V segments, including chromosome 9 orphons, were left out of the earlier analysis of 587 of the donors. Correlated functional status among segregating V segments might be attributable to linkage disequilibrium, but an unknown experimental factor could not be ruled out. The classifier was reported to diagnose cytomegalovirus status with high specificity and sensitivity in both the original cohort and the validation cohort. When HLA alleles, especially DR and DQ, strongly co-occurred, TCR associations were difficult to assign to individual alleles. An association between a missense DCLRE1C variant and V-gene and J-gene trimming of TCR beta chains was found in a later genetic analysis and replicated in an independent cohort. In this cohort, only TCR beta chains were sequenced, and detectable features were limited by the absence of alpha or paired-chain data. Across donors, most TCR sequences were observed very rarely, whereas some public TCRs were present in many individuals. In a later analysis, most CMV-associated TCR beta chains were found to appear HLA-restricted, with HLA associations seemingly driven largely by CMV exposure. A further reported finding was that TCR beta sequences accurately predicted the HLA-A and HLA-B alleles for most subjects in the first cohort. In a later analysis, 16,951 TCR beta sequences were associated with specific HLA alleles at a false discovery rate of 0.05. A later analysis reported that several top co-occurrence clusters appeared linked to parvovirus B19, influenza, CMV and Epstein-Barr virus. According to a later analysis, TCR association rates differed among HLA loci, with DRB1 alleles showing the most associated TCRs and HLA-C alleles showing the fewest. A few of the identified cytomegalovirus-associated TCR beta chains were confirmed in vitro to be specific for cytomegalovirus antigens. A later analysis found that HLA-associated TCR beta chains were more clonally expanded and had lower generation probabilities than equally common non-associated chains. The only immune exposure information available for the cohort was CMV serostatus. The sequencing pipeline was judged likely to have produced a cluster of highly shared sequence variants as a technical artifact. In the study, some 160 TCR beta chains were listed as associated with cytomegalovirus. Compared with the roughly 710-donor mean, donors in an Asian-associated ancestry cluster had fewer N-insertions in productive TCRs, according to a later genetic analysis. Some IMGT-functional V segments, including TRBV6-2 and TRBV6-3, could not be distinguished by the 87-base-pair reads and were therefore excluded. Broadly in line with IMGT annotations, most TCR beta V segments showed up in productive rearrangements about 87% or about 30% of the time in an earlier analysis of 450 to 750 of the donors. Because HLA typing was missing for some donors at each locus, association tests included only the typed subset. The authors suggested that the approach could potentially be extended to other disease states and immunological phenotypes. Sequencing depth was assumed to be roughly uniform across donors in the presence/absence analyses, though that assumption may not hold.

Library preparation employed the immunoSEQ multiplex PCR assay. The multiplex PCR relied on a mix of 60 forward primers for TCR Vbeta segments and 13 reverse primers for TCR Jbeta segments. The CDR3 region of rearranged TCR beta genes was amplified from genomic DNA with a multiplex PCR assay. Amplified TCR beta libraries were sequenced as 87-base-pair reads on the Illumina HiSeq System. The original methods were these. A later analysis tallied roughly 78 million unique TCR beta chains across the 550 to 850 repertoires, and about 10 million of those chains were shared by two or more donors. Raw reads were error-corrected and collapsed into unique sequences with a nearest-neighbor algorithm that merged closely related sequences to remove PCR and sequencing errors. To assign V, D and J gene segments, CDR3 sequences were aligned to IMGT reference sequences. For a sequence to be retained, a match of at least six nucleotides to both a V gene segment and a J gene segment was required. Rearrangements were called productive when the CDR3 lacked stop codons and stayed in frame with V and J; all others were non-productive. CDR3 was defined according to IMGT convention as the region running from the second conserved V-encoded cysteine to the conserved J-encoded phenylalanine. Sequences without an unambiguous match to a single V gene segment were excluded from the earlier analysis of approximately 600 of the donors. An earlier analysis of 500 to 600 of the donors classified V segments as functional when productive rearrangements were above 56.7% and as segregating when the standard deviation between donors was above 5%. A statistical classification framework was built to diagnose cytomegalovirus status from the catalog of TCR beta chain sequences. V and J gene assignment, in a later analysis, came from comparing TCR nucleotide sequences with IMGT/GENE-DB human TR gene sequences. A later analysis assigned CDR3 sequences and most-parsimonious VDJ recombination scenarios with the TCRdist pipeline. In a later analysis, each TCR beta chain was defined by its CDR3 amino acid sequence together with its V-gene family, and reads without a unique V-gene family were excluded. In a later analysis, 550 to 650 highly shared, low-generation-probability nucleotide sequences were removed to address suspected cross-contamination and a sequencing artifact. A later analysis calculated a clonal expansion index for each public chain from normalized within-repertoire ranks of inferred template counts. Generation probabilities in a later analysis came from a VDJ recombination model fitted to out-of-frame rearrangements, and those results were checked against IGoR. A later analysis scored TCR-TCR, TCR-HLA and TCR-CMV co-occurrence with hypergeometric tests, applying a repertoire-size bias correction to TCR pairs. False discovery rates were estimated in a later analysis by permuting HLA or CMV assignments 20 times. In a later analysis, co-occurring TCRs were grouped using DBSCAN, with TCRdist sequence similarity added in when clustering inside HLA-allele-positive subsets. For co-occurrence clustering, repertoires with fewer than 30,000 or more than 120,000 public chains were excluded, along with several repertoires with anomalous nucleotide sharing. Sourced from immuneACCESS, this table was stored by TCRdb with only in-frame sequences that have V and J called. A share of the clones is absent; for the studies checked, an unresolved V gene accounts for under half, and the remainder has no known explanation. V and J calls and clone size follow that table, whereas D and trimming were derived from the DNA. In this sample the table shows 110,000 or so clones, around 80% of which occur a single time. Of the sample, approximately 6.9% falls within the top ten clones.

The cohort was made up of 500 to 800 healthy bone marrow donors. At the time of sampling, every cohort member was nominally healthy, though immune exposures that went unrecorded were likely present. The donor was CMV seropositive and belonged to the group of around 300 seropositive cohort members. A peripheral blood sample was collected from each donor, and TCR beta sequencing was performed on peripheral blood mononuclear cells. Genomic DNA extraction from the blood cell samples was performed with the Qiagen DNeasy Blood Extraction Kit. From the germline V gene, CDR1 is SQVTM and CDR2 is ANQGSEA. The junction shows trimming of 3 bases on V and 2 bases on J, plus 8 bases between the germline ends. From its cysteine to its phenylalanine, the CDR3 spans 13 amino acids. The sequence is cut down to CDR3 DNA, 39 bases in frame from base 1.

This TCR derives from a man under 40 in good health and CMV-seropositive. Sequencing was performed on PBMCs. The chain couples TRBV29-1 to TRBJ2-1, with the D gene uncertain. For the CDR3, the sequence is CSVDTTAYNEQFF. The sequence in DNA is TGCAGCGTTGACACTACGGCCTACAATGAGCAGTTCTTC.